Listed below are T cell receptor beta chains from one sample, sequenced in a study of cytotoxic CD8 clonotypes in ibrutinib-treated CLL. Generated by immunoSEQ multiplex PCR, the TCRdb table keeps only in-frame clones and is missing some. The sample yields 110,000 to 150,000 clones, 80% to 95% seen once. Sequencing used PBMCs, obtained after 12 months of ibrutinib treatment. These receptors originate from a human donor with chronic lymphocytic leukemia. Each CDR3 is given with its conserved first and last residue. The order of the fields is D gene, V gene, J gene, CDR3 protein, CDR3 DNA. A D gene is named only where the DNA matches it firmly.

D: -; V: TRBV28; J: TRBJ2-7; CDR3: CASSFPAYEQYF; DNA: TGTGCCAGCAGTTTTCCGGCATACGAGCAGTACTTC
D: TRBD2; V: TRBV4-1; J: TRBJ2-4; CDR3: CASSQEIAGSKNIQYF; DNA: TGCGCCAGCAGCCAAGAAATAGCGGGGTCCAAAAACATTCAGTACTTC
D: -; V: TRBV18; J: TRBJ1-2; CDR3: CASSPEQRHGYTF; DNA: TGTGCCAGCTCACCGGAACAGCGCCACGGCTACACCTTC
D: -; V: TRBV7-9; J: TRBJ2-7; CDR3: CASSYVPGPIPYEQYF; DNA: TGTGCCAGCAGCTACGTGCCGGGACCAATTCCCTACGAGCAGTACTTC
D: TRBD2; V: TRBV6-5; J: TRBJ2-4; CDR3: CASSYRGETNIQYF; DNA: TGTGCCAGCAGCTACCGGGGGGAAACAAACATTCAGTACTTC
D: -; V: TRBV5-1; J: TRBJ1-1; CDR3: CASSGSRHEAFF; DNA: TGCGCCAGCAGCGGGAGCAGACATGAAGCTTTCTTT
D: -; V: TRBV25-1; J: TRBJ2-7; CDR3: CASSEVDGGSREQYF; DNA: TGTGCCAGCAGTGAAGTAGACGGGGGCTCGCGTGAGCAGTACTTC
D: TRBD1; V: TRBV2; J: TRBJ2-3; CDR3: CASIRDRGTDTQYF; DNA: TGTGCCAGCATACGGGACAGGGGAACAGATACGCAGTATTTT
D: TRBD2; V: TRBV19; J: TRBJ2-7; CDR3: CASSPLGLAATYEQYF; DNA: TGTGCCAGTAGTCCCCTTGGACTAGCGGCCACTTACGAGCAGTACTTC
D: -; V: TRBV18; J: TRBJ2-7; CDR3: CASSPEGVFVYEQYF; DNA: TGTGCCAGCTCACCGGAGGGAGTCTTTGTCTACGAGCAGTACTTC
D: -; V: TRBV19; J: TRBJ1-1; CDR3: CASRDWDIRVAAFF; DNA: TGTGCCAGTAGGGATTGGGACATCAGGGTTGCCGCTTTCTTT
D: -; V: TRBV28; J: TRBJ1-2; CDR3: CASRSGDYGYTF; DNA: TGTGCCAGCAGATCAGGGGACTATGGCTACACCTTC
D: -; V: TRBV9; J: TRBJ1-5; CDR3: CASSVDVNQPQHF; DNA: TGTGCCAGCAGCGTAGACGTAAATCAGCCCCAGCATTTT
D: -; V: TRBV20-1; J: TRBJ1-1; CDR3: CSVLGDTEAFF; DNA: TGCAGTGTTCTGGGGGACACTGAAGCTTTCTTT